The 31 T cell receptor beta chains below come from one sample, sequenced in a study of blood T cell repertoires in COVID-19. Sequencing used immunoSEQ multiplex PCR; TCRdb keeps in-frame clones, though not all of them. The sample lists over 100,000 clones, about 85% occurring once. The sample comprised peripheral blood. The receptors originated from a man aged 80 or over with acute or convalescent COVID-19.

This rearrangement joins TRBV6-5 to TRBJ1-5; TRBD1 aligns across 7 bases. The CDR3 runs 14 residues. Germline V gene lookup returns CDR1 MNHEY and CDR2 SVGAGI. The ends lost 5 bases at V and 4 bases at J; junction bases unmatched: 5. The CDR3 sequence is CASSRQGRNQPQHF. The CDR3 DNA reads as TGTGCCAGCAGTAGACAGGGCCGAAATCAGCCCCAGCATTTT.

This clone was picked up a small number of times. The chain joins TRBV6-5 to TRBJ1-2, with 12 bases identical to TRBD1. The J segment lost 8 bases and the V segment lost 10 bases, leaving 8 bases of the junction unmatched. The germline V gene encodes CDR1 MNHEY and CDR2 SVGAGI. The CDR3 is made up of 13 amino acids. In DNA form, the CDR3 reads TGTGCCACGAGGGGACAGGGGGCGGCGGGCTACACCTTC. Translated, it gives CATRGQGAAGYTF.

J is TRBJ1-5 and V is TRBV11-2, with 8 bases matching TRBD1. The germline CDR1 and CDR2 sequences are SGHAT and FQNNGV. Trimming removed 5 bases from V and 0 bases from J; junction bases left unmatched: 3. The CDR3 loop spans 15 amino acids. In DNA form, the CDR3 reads TGTGCCAGCAGCCAGGGGGCGCGTAGCAATCAGCCCCAGCATTTT. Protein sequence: CASSQGARSNQPQHF.

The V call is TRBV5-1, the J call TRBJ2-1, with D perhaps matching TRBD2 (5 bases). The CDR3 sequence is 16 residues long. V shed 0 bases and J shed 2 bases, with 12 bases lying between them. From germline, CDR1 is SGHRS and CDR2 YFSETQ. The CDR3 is CASSLEASRTYNEQFF. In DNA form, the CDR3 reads TGCGCCAGCAGCTTGGAAGCTAGCAGGACCTACAATGAGCAGTTCTTC.

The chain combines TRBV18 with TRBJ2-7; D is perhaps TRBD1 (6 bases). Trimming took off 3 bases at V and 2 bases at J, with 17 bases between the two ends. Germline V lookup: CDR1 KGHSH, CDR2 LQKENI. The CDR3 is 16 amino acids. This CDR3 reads CASSPLGGAEAYEQYF. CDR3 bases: TGTGCCAGCTCACCGCTTGGGGGCGCAGAGGCCTACGAGCAGTACTTC.

CDR3 DNA: TGTGCCAGCAGTGAATTCGTCAGAGGGAACTATGGCTACACCTTC. Translated: CASSEFVRGNYGYTF. J is TRBJ1-2 and V is TRBV6-1; no firm D call. CDR1 and CDR2 from the germline V gene are MNHNS and SASEGT. V lost 2 bases and J lost 2, with 12 bases in between. This CDR3 is built from 15 residues.

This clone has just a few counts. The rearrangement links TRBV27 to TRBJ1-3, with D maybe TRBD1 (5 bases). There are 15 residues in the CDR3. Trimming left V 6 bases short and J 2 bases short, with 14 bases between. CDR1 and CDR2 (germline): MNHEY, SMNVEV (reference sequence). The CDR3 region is CASRSMGGAGNTIYF. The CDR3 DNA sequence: TGTGCCAGCAGATCTATGGGGGGAGCTGGAAACACCATATATTTT.

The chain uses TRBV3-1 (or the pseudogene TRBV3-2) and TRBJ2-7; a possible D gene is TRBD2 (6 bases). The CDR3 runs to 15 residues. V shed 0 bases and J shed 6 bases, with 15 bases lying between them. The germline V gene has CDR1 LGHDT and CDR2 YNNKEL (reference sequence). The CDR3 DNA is TGTGCCAGCAGCCAAGATTCTCTAGCGAGGTCCGAGCAGTACTTC. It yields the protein CASSQDSLARSEQYF.

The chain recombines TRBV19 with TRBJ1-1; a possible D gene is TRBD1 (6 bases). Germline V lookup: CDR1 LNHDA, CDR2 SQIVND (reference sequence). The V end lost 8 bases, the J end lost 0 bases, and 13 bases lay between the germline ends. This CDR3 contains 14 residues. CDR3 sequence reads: CASGQKTMNTEAFF. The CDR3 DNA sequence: TGTGCCAGTGGACAGAAGACAATGAACACTGAAGCTTTCTTT.

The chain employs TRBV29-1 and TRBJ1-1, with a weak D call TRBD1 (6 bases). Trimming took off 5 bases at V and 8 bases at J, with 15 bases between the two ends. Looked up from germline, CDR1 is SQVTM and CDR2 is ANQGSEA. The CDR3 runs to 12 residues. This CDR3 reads CSVKGGTQEAFF. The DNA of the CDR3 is TGCAGCGTTAAGGGGGGGACACAAGAAGCTTTCTTT. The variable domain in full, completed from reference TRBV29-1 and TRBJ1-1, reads SAVISQKPSRDICQRGTSLTIQCQVDSQVTMMFWYRQQPGQSLTLIATANQGSEATYESGFVIDKFPISRPNLTFSTLTVSNMSPEDSSIYLCSVKGGTQEAFFGQGTRLTVV.

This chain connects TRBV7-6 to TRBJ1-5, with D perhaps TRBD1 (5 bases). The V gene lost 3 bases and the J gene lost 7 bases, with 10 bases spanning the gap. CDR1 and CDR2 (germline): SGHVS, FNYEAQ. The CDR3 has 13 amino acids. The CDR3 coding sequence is TGTGCCAGCAGCTTTGGGGGAGGCCAGCCCCAGCATTTT. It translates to CASSFGGGQPQHF.

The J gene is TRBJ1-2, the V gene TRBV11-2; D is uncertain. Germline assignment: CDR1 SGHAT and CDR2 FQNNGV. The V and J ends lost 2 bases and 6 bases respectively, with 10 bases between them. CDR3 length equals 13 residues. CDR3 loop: CASSLRSADGYTF. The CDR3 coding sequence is TGTGCCAGCAGCTTAAGGTCAGCGGATGGCTACACCTTC.

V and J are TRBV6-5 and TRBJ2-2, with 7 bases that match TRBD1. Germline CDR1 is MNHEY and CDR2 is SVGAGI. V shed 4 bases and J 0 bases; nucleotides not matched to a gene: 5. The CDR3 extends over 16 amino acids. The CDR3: CASSSPGTANTGELFF. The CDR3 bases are TGTGCCAGCAGTTCTCCCGGGACAGCGAACACCGGGGAGCTGTTTTTT.

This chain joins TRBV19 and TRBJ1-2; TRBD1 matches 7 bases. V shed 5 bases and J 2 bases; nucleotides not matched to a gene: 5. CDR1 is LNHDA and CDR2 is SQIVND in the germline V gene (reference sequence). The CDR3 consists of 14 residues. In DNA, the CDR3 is TGTGCCAGTAGTTCAGGGGGAAAGAACTATGGCTACACCTTC. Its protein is CASSSGGKNYGYTF.

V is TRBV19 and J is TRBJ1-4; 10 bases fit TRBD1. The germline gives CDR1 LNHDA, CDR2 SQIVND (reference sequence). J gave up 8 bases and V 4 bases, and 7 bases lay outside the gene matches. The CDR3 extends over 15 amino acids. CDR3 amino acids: CASSSPDRGHEKLFF. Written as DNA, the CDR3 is TGTGCCAGTAGTAGCCCCGACAGGGGGCACGAAAAACTGTTTTTT.

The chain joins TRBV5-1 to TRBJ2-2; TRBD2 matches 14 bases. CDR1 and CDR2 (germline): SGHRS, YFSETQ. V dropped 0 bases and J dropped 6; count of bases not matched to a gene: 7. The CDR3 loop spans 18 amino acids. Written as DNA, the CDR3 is TGCGCCAGCAGCTTGGAGGGACCGACTAGCGGGAGGGCCGGGGAGCTGTTTTTT. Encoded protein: CASSLEGPTSGRAGELFF.

CDR3 region: CASSQEPHTNTEAFF. CDR3 in DNA: TGCGCCAGCAGCCAAGAGCCGCACACGAACACTGAAGCTTTCTTT. The genes are TRBV4-1 and TRBJ1-1, with D hard to call. The V gene lost 0 bases and the J gene lost 1 base, with 9 bases spanning the gap. Germline CDR1 is MGHRA and CDR2 is YSYEKL. This CDR3 spans 15 amino acids.

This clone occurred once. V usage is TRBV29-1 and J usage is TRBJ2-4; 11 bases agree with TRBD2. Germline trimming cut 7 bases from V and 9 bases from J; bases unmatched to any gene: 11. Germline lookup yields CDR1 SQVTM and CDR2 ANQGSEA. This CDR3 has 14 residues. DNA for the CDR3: TGCAGCGGAATTAAACTAGCGGGAGAGGCCATTCAGTACTTC. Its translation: CSGIKLAGEAIQYF.

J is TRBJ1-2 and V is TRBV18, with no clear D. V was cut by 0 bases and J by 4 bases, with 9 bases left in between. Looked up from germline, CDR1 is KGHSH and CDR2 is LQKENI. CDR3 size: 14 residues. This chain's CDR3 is CASSPPDRLYGYTF. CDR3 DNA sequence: TGTGCCAGCTCACCACCGGATAGACTCTATGGCTACACCTTC.

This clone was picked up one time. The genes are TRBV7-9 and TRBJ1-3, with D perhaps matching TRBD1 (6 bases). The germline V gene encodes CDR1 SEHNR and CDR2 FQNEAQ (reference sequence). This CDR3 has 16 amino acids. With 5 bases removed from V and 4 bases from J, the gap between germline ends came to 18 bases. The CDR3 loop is CASSSPSGGEGNTIYF. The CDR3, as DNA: TGTGCCAGCAGCAGCCCGAGTGGGGGCGAAGGAAACACCATATATTTT.

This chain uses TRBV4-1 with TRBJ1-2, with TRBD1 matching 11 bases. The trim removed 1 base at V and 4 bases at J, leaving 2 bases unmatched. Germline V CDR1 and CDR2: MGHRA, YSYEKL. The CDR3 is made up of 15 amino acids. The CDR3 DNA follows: TGCGCCAGCAGCCAAGCTGGGACAGGGGGCTATGGCTACACCTTC. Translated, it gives CASSQAGTGGYGYTF.

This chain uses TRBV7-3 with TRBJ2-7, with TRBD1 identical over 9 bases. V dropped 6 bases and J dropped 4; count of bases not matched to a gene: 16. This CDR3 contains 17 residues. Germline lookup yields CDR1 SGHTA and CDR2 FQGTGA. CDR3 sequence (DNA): TGTGCCAGCAGTCCCCACCCGGGGACAGGGTTGCCGTACGAGCAGTACTTC. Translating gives CASSPHPGTGLPYEQYF.

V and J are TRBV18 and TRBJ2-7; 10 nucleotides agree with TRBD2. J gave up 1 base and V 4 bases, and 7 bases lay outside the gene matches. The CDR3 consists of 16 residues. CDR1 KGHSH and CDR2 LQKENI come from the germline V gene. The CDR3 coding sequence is TGTGCCAGCTCACTTTACACTAGCGGGATATCCTACGAGCAGTACTTC. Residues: CASSLYTSGISYEQYF.

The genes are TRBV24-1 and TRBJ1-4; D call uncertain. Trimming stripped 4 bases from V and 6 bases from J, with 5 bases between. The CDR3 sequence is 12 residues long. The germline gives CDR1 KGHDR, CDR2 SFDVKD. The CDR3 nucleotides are TGTGCCACCAGTGACCCGGATGAAAAACTGTTTTTT. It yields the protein CATSDPDEKLFF.

The CDR3 protein is CASSWGGQMNTEAFF. Here the CDR3 DNA reads TGCGCCAGCAGCTGGGGGGGACAAATGAACACTGAAGCTTTCTTT. V and J are TRBV5-1 and TRBJ1-1; a possible D gene is TRBD1 (6 bases). CDR1 and CDR2 from the germline V gene are SGHRS and YFSETQ. The V end was cut by 3 bases, the J end by 0 bases, with 12 bases between. This CDR3 is 15 amino acids long.

CDR3 protein: CASSSYREETQYF. CDR3 nucleotides: TGTGCCAGCAGTTCGTACAGGGAGGAGACCCAGTACTTC. The V call is TRBV27, the J call TRBJ2-5; tentative D call: TRBD1 (6 bases). The CDR3 loop spans 13 amino acids. The V gene lost 4 bases and the J gene lost 5 bases, with 11 bases spanning the gap. The germline CDR1 and CDR2 sequences are MNHEY and SMNVEV (reference sequence).

Here the CDR3 reads CASSLALGPSSRQPQHF. Written as DNA, the CDR3 is TGTGCCAGCAGCTTGGCATTGGGGCCCAGCTCTCGTCAGCCCCAGCATTTT. The genes are TRBV5-6 and TRBJ1-5; D may be TRBD1 (5 bases). This CDR3 spans 17 amino acids. Germline V lookup: CDR1 SGHDT, CDR2 YYEEEE. Trimming removed 0 bases at V and 6 bases at J, with 19 bases between.

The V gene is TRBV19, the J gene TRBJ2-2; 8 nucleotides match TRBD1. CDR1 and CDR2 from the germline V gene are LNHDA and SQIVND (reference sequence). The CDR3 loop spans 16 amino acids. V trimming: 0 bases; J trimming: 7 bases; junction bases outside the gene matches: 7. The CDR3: CASSIEARGHGGELFF. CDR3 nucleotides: TGTGCCAGTAGTATAGAGGCCAGGGGGCACGGCGGGGAGCTGTTTTTT.

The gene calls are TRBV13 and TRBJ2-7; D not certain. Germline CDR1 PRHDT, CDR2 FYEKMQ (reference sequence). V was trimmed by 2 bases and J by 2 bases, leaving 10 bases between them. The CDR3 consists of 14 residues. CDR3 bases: TGTGCCAGCAGCTTAATCGGGTTAGCCTACGAGCAGTACTTC. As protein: CASSLIGLAYEQYF.

The DNA for the CDR3 is TGTGCCAGCAGTCCGACACAGGGGTCTGACAATCAGCCCCAGCATTTT. Residues: CASSPTQGSDNQPQHF. The chain uses TRBV28 and TRBJ1-5; 7 nucleotides match TRBD1. The CDR3 totals 16 residues. CDR1 is MDHEN, CDR2 SYDVKM, per germline. V trimming: 5 bases; J trimming: 3 bases; junction bases outside the gene matches: 10.

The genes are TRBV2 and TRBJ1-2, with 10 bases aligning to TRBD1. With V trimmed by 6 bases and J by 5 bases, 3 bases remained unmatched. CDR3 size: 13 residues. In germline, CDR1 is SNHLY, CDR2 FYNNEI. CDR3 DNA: TGTGCCAGCAGGAGGACAGGGGGGTATGGCTACACCTTC. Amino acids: CASRRTGGYGYTF.